This passage covers 3 T cell receptor beta chains from one sample sequenced in a study of T cell responses to AZD1222 COVID-19 vaccine. Method: immunoSEQ multiplex PCR; TCRdb's copy keeps in-frame clones and lacks some. The profile shows fewer than 150,000 clones, 93% of them singletons. Here the sequenced sample was peripheral blood, taken on day 0 of AZD1222 vaccination. These TCRs come from an adult in good health.

This chain connects TRBV6-5 to TRBJ1-1; D is ambiguous. The CDR3 sequence is 12 residues long. Between the trimmed V and J ends, which lost 7 bases and 6 bases, there was a span of 12 bases. Germline assignment: CDR1 MNHEY and CDR2 SVGAGI. The CDR3 sequence: CASNSLRAEAFF. CDR3 bases: TGTGCCAGCAACTCGTTGAGGGCTGAAGCTTTCTTT.

V and J are TRBV19 and TRBJ1-2; a possible D gene is TRBD1 (5 bases). CDR1 and CDR2 (germline): LNHDA, SQIVND (reference sequence). This CDR3 comprises 14 residues. Trimming removed 2 bases at V and 8 bases at J, with 15 bases between. The CDR3 loop is CASSISQGIGGYTF. The CDR3 coding sequence is TGTGCCAGTAGTATAAGCCAGGGAATAGGAGGCTACACCTTC.

The chain couples TRBV19 to TRBJ1-5, with 7 positions matching TRBD1. CDR1 and CDR2 (germline): LNHDA, SQIVND (reference sequence). The CDR3 is made up of 15 amino acids. The trim removed 3 bases at V and 4 bases at J, leaving 6 bases unmatched. The CDR3 protein is CASSMPATGNQPQHF. The CDR3 region has the DNA TGTGCCAGTAGTATGCCCGCGACAGGGAATCAGCCCCAGCATTTT.